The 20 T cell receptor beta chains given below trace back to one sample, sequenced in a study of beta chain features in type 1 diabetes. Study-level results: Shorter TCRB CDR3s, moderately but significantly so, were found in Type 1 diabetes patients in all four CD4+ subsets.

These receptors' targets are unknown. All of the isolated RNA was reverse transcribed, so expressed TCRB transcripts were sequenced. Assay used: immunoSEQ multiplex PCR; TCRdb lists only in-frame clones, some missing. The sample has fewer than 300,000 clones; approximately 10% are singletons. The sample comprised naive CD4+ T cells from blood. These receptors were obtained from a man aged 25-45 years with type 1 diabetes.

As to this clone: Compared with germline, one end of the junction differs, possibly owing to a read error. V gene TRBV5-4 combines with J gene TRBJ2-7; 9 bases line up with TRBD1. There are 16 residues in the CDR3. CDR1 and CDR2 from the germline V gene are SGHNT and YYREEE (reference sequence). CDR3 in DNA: TGTGCCAGCACCTTGGACAGGGGATCCGCCTACTACGAGCAGTACTTC. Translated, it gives CASTLDRGSAYYEQYF.

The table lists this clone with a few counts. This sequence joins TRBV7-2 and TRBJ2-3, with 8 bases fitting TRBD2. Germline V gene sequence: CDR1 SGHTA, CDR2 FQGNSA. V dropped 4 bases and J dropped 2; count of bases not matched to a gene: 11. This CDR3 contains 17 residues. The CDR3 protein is CASSSQRGTLITDTQYF. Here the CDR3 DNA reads TGTGCCAGCAGCTCCCAGCGGGGGACGCTGATCACAGATACGCAGTATTTT.

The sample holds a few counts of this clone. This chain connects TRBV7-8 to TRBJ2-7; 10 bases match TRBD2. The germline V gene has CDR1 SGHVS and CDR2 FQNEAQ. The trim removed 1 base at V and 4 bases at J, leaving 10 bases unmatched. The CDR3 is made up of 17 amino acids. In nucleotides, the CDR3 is TGTGCCAGCAGCTTAGGCCTAGCGGGGGAACCCGCGTACGAGCAGTACTTC. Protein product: CASSLGLAGEPAYEQYF.

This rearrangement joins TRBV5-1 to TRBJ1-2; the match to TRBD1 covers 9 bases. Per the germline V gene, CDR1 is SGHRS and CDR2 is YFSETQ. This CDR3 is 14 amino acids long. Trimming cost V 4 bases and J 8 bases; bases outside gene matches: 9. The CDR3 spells CASSPPGTGNGYTF. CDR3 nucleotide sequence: TGCGCCAGCAGCCCTCCCGGGACAGGGAACGGCTACACCTTC. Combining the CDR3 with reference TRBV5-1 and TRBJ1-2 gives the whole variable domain KAGVTQTPRYLIKTRGQQVTLSCSPISGHRSVSWYQQTPGQGLQFLFEYFSETQRNKGNFPGRFSGRQFSNSRSEMNVSTLELGDSALYLCASSPPGTGNGYTFGSGTRLTVV.

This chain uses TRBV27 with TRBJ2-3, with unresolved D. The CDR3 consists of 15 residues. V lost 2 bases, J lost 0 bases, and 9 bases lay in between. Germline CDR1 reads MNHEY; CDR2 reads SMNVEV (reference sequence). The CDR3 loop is CASSLKRPSTDTQYF. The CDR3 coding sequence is TGTGCCAGCAGTTTAAAGCGCCCTAGCACAGATACGCAGTATTTT.

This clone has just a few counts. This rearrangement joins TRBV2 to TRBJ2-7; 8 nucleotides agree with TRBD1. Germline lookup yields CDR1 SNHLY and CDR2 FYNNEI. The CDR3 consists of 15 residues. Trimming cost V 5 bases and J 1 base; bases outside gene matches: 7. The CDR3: CASSYRDRSSYEQYF. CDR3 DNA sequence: TGTGCCAGCAGTTACCGGGACAGGTCATCCTACGAGCAGTACTTC.

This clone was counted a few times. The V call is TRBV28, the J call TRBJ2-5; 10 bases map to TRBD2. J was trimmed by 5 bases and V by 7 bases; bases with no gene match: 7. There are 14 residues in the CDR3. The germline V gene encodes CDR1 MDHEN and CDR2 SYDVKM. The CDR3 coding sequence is TGTGCCAGCAACCTAGCGGGGGCCGCGGAGACCCAGTACTTC. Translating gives CASNLAGAAETQYF.

The chain's CDR3 is CASSVGAQYNEQFF. The DNA for the CDR3 is TGTGCCAGCAGCGTAGGGGCCCAATACAATGAGCAGTTCTTC. V is TRBV9 and J is TRBJ2-1; D remains ambiguous. The V gene lost 0 bases and the J gene lost 4 bases, with 8 bases spanning the gap. The CDR3 length is 14 residues. CDR1 is SGDLS and CDR2 is YYNGEE in the germline V gene.

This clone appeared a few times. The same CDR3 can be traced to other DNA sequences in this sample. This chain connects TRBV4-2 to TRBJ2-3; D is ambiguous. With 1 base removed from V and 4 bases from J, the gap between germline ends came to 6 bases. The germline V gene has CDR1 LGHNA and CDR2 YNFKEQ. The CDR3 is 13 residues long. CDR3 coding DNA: TGTGCCAGCAGCCAAGTGTCGGCAGATACGCAGTATTTT. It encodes CASSQVSADTQYF.

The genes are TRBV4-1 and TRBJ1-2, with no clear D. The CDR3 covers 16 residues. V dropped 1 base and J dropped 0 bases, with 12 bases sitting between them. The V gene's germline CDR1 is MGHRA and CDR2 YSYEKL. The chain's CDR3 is CASSQVSRQANYGYTF. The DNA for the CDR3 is TGCGCCAGCAGCCAAGTTTCCAGACAAGCTAACTATGGCTACACCTTC.

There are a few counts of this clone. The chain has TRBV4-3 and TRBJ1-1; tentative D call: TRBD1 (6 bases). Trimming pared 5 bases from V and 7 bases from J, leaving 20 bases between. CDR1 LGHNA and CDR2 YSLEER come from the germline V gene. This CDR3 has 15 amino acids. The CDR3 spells CASSNQPSRGGEAFF. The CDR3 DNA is TGCGCCAGCAGCAACCAACCGTCTCGAGGGGGTGAAGCTTTCTTT.

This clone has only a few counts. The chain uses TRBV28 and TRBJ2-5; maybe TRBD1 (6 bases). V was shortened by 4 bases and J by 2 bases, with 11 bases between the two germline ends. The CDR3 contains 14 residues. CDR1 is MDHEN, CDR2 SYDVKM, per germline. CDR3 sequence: CASSSGQSQETQYF. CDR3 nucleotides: TGTGCCAGCAGTTCCGGACAGAGTCAAGAGACCCAGTACTTC.

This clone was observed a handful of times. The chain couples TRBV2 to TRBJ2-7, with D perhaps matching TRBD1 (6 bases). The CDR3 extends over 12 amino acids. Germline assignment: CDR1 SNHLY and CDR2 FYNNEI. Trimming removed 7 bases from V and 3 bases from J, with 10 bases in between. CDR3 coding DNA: TGTGCCAGCACTACGGACAGCTACGAGCAGTACTTC. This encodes CASTTDSYEQYF.

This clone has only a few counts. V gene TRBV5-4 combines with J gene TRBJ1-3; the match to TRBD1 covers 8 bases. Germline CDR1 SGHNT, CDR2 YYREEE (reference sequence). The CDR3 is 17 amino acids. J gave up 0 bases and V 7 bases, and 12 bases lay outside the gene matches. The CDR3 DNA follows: TGTGCCAGCGCTAGCGCGTCGACAGGGGACTCTGGAAACACCATATATTTT. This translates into CASASASTGDSGNTIYF.

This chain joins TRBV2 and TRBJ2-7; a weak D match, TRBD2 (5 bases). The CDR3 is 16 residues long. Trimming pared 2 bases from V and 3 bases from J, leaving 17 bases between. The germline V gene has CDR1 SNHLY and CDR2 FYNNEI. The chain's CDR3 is CASSESIRGGDYEQYF. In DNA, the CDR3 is TGTGCCAGCAGTGAATCCATCCGAGGAGGAGACTACGAGCAGTACTTC.

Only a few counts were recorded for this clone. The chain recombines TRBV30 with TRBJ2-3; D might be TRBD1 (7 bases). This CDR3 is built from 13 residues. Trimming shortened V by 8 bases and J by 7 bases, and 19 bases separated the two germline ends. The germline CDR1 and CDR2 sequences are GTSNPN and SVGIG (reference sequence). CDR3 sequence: CAGGGRGGNTQYF. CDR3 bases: TGTGCCGGAGGGGGCAGGGGTGGAAATACGCAGTATTTT.

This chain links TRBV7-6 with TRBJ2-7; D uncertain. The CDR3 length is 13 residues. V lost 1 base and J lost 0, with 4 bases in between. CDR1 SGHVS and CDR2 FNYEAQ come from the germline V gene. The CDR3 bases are TGTGCCAGCAGCTTAGGTCACTCCTACGAGCAGTACTTC. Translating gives CASSLGHSYEQYF.

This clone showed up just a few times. The CDR3 sequence is CASSLFLGDRQFF. The CDR3, as DNA: TGTGCCAGCAGCTTATTTCTAGGGGACAGGCAGTTCTTC. This chain connects TRBV7-3 to TRBJ2-1; 7 nucleotides align to TRBD1. This CDR3 spans 13 amino acids. CDR1 is SGHTA and CDR2 is FQGTGA in the germline V gene. The trim removed 2 bases at V and 12 bases at J, leaving 7 bases unmatched.

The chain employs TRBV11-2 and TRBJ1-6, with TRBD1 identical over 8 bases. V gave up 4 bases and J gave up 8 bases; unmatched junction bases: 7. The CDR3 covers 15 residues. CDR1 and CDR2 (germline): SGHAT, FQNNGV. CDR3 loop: CASSSGTGFYSPLHF. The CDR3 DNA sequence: TGTGCCAGCAGCTCCGGGACAGGATTTTATTCACCCCTCCACTTT. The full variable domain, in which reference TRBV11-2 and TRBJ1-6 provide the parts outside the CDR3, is EAGVAQSPRYKIIEKRQSVAFWCNPISGHATLYWYQQILGQGPKLLIQFQNNGVVDDSQLPKDRFSAERLKGVDSTLKIQPAKLEDSAVYLCASSSGTGFYSPLHFGNGTRLTVT.

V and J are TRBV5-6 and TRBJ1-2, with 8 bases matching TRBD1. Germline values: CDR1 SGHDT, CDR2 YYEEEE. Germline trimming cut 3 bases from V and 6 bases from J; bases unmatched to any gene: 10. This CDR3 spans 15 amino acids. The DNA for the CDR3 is TGTGCCAGCAGCTCTCCGACAGGGGTCGTCGATGGCTACACCTTC. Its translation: CASSSPTGVVDGYTF. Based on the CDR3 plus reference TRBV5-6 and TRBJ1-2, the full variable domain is DAGVTQSPTHLIKTRGQQVTLRCSPKSGHDTVSWYQQALGQGPQFIFQYYEEEERQRGNFPDRFSGHQFPNYSSELNVNALLLGDSALYLCASSSPTGVVDGYTFGSGTRLTVV.